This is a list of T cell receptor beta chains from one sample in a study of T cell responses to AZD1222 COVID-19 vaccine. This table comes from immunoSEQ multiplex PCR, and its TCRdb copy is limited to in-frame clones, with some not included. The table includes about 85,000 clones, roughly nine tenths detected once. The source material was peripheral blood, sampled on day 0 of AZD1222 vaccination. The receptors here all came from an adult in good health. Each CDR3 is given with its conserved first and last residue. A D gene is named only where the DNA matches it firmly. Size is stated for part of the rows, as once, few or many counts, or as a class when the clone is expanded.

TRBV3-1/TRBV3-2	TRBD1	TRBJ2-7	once	TGTGCCAGCAGCCATCGACAGGGATCTGGGGACGAGCAGTACTTC	CASSHRQGSGDEQYF
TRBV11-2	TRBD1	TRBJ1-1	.	TGTGCCAGCAGCTTAGTTGTCGGGACAGGGGGCCCGCGAGCTTTCTTT	CASSLVVGTGGPRAFF
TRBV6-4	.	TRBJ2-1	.	TGTGCCAGCAGTGACTCGGACACCGAATGGGGAGGGCAGTTCTTC	CASSDSDTEWGGQFF
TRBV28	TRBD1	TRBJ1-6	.	TGTGCCAGCAGTTTATACTCAGGACAGGGGGGGTCACCCCTCCACTTT	CASSLYSGQGGSPLHF
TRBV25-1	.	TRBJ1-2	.	TGTGCCAGCACTACCACCCAGGGCCCCAATCCAAGCTATGGCTACACCTTC	CASTTTQGPNPSYGYTF
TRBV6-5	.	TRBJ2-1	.	TGTGCCAGCAGCCCATCCGAGGGGTCAGGCAATGAGCAGTTCTTC	CASSPSEGSGNEQFF
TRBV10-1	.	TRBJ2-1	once	TGCGCCAGCAGTGACAGGGGCTCCTACAATGAGCAGTTCTTC	CASSDRGSYNEQFF
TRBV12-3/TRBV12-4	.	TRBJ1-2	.	TGTGCCAGCAGGAGAAATGGCTACACCTTC	CASRRNGYTF
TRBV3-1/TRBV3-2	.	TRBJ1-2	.	TGTGCCAGCAGCCAATACCAAGCGGGTGGTCGCGGCTACACCTTC	CASSQYQAGGRGYTF
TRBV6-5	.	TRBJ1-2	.	TGTGCCTCGGTGGAGGGGAGGTTAGCTAACTATGGCTACACCTTC	CASVEGRLANYGYTF
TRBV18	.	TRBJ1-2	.	TGTGCCAGCTCTCCAACCATTTCGACCCAGAAGGGCTATGGCTACACCTTC	CASSPTISTQKGYGYTF
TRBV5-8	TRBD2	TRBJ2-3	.	TGTGCCAGCAGCTCCCGGACCGGGACTAGCGGAGCAGATACGCAGTATTTT	CASSSRTGTSGADTQYF
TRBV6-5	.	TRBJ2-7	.	TGTGCCAGCATGCCGTCCCAAGGGGGGTCCTACGAGCAGTACTTC	CASMPSQGGSYEQYF
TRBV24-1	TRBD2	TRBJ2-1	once	TGTGCCACCAGTGATTTGCCGACTAGCTTCTACAATGAGCAGTTCTTC	CATSDLPTSFYNEQFF
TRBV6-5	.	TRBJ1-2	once	TGTGCCAGCAGTTACTCGAGCAGGGACGGCTACACCTTC	CASSYSSRDGYTF
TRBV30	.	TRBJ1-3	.	TGTGCCTGCGGGAGAAACTCTGGAAACACCATATATTTT	CACGRNSGNTIYF
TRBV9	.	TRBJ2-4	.	TGTGCCAGCAGCGTAGACGGGGAAGCCAAAAACATTCAGTACTTC	CASSVDGEAKNIQYF
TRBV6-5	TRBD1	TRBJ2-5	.	TGTGCCAGCAGCCGGGGACAGGGGCTGGAGACCCAGTACTTC	CASSRGQGLETQYF
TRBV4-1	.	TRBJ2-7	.	TGCGCCAGCAGCCAAGATCACAGGGCCTACGAGCAGTACTTC	CASSQDHRAYEQYF
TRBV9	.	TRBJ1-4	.	TGTGCCAGCAGCGTAGAAGGCGACGAGCTGACTAATGAAAAACTGTTTTTT	CASSVEGDELTNEKLFF
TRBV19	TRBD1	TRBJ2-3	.	TGTGCCGGTGCACCGACAGGGGCTAGCACAGATACGCAGTATTTT	CAGAPTGASTDTQYF
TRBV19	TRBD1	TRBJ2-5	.	TGTGCCAGTAGCCCACAGGGGGTCGGGGAGACCCAGTACTTC	CASSPQGVGETQYF
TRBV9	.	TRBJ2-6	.	TGTGCCAGCTCCGTAAGCCCCGGGAATGGTGGGGCCAACGTCCTGACTTTC	CASSVSPGNGGANVLTF
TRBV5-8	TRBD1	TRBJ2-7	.	TGTGCCAGCAGCTTGGGATGGGGACAGGGCTCCGAGCAGTACTTC	CASSLGWGQGSEQYF
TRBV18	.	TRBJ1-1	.	TGTGCCAGCTCCGGAGAGGGGGGGAACACTGAAGCTTTCTTT	CASSGEGGNTEAFF
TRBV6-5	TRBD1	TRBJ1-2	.	TGTGCCAGCAGTTACTCCGGACAGGGCGGCTACACCTTC	CASSYSGQGGYTF
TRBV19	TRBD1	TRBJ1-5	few	TGTGCCAGTAGTCCCCGGACAGGGCAAAGCAATCAGCCCCAGCATTTT	CASSPRTGQSNQPQHF
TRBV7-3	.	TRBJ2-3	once	TGTGCCAGCAGCCGTAACCCGGAGGATACGCAGTATTTT	CASSRNPEDTQYF
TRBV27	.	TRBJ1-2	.	TGTGCCAGCAGTTTCGACCTAAACTATGGCTACACCTTC	CASSFDLNYGYTF
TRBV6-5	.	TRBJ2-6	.	TGTGCCAGCTTCCGAGGGAGCTCTGGGGCCAACGTCCTGACTTTC	CASFRGSSGANVLTF
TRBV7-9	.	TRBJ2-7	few	TGTGCCAGCAGCGCTTCCTACGAGCAGTACTTC	CASSASYEQYF
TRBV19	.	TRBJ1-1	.	TGTGCCAGTAGTGGTAGACGGAATGAAGCTTTCTTT	CASSGRRNEAFF
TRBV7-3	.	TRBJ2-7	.	TGTGCCAGCAGCCCCCGAGCATCCGCCTACGAGCAGTACTTC	CASSPRASAYEQYF
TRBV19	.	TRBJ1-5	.	TGTGCCAGTAGTACACAGGGCTATAGCAATCAGCCCCAGCATTTT	CASSTQGYSNQPQHF
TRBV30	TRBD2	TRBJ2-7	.	TGTGCCTGGAGTACTAGCGGCTACGAGCAGTACTTC	CAWSTSGYEQYF
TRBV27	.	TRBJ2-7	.	TGTGCCAGCAGGGGGGTGGGGAGTGGGTCCTACGAGCAGTACTTC	CASRGVGSGSYEQYF
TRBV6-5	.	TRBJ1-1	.	TGTGCCAGCAGGCCACTGGGGGCTGAAGCTTTCTTT	CASRPLGAEAFF
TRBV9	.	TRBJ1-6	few	TGTGCCAGCAGCGAAACAGGGAGCTCCTATAATTCACCCCTCCACTTT	CASSETGSSYNSPLHF
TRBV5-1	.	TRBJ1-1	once	TGCGCCAGCAGTCTACAGGGTATTCGGAACACTGAAGCTTTCTTT	CASSLQGIRNTEAFF
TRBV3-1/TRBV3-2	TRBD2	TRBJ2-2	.	TGTGCCAGCAGCCAAGCTCTAGCGGGAGGAATCGGGGAGCTGTTTTTT	CASSQALAGGIGELFF
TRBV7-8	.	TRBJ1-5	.	TGTGCCAGCAGCCGGGACCACCAGCCCCAGCATTTT	CASSRDHQPQHF
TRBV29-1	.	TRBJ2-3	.	TGCAGCGGTGGACTACAGCCAAGAGCAGATACGCAGTATTTT	CSGGLQPRADTQYF
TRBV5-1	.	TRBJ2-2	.	TGCGCCAGCAGCTTGCCGGCGGGTTCTACCGGGGAGCTGTTTTTT	CASSLPAGSTGELFF
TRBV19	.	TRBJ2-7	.	TGTGCCAGTAGTAAGATGACTTCTCCGCGGGTGGACGAGCAGTACTTC	CASSKMTSPRVDEQYF
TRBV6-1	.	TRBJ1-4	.	TGTGCCAGCAGTGAAGTTGGGAGGGGGGAAAAACTGTTTTTT	CASSEVGRGEKLFF